Each of the 8 T cell receptor beta chains below was sequenced from the same sample in a study of shared clonotypes between healthy human individuals. Clones were sequenced by immunoSEQ multiplex PCR, and TCRdb holds only the in-frame ones, with some missing. The table records about 450,000 clones, less than 80% of them present only once. The sequenced sample consisted of PBMCs. These receptors originate from a woman in her 40s in good health. Some clones in this sample may be carry-over from other donors' samples.

The chain couples TRBV5-1 to TRBJ2-5; D gene unclear. Germline CDR1 reads SGHRS; CDR2 reads YFSETQ. This CDR3 is 14 amino acids long. Trimming removed 4 bases from V and 2 bases from J, with 12 bases in between. The CDR3 sequence is CASSLGWEQETQYF. CDR3 DNA: TGCGCCAGCAGCCTCGGTTGGGAACAAGAGACCCAGTACTTC.

CDR3 region: CASSYGGNYEQYF. Written as DNA, the CDR3 is TGTGCCAGCAGTTACGGGGGAAACTACGAGCAGTACTTC. The chain is built from TRBV6-5 and TRBJ2-7, with D perhaps matching TRBD1 or TRBD2 (5 bases each). There are 13 residues in the CDR3. Germline V gene sequence: CDR1 MNHEY, CDR2 SVGAGI. V shed 2 bases and J shed 3 bases, with 8 bases lying between them.

The chain joins TRBV11-1 to TRBJ2-3; D is unresolved. The CDR3 has 14 residues. Trimming pared 5 bases from V and 2 bases from J, leaving 11 bases between. Germline V gene lookup returns CDR1 SGHAT and CDR2 FQDESV (reference sequence). CDR3 sequence (DNA): TGTGCCAGCAGCCCTCCTGTGGACACAGATACGCAGTATTTT. It encodes CASSPPVDTDTQYF. The full variable domain, rest sourced from reference TRBV11-1 and TRBJ2-3, is EAEVAQSPRYKITEKSQAVAFWCDPISGHATLYWYRQILGQGPELLVQFQDESVVDDSQLPKDRFSAERLKGVDSTLKIQPAELGDSAMYLCASSPPVDTDTQYFGPGTRLTVL.

This sequence joins TRBV30 and TRBJ2-3; 12 nucleotides align to TRBD2. Looked up from germline, CDR1 is GTSNPN and CDR2 is SVGIG (reference sequence). This CDR3 comprises 15 residues. J lost 1 base, V lost 1 base, and 0 bases had no gene match. The DNA of the CDR3 is TGTGCCTGGAGTGGACTAGCGGGGGGCACAGATACGCAGTATTTT. Its protein product is CAWSGLAGGTDTQYF. Full variable domain (rest looked up from reference TRBV30 and TRBJ2-3): SQTIHQWPATLVQPVGSPLSLECTVEGTSNPNLYWYRQAAGRGLQLLFYSVGIGQISSEVPQNLSASRPQDRQFILSSKKLLLSDSGFYLCAWSGLAGGTDTQYFGPGTRLTVL.

The gene calls are TRBV18 and TRBJ2-2, with TRBD1 identical over 7 bases. J gave up 3 bases and V 2 bases, and 3 bases lay outside the gene matches. Germline loops: CDR1 KGHSH, CDR2 LQKENI. The CDR3 extends over 15 amino acids. CDR3: CASSPGQADTGELFF. DNA of the CDR3: TGTGCCAGCTCACCAGGACAGGCGGACACCGGGGAGCTGTTTTTT.

This chain connects TRBV7-9 to TRBJ2-6; unclear D gene. This CDR3 spans 15 amino acids. Germline V CDR1 and CDR2: SEHNR, FQNEAQ (reference sequence). V was trimmed by 3 bases and J by 2 bases, leaving 8 bases between them. CDR3 sequence reads: CASSFNWAGANVLTF. CDR3 sequence (DNA): TGTGCCAGCAGCTTTAATTGGGCTGGGGCCAACGTCCTGACTTTC.

The rearrangement uses TRBV30 and TRBJ2-6; a possible D gene is TRBD1 (6 bases). This CDR3 has 19 amino acids. Trimming cost V 5 bases and J 1 base, with 24 bases left between them. Germline loops: CDR1 GTSNPN, CDR2 SVGIG (reference sequence). The CDR3 region has the DNA TGTGCCTGGCAACGAACAGGGCGTCCAATATTTTCTGGGGCCAACGTCCTGACTTTC. This sequence encodes CAWQRTGRPIFSGANVLTF.

The chain links TRBV5-4 to TRBJ2-1, with TRBD2 matching over 10 bases. This CDR3 is 18 amino acids long. Germline CDR1 SGHNT, CDR2 YYREEE (reference sequence). The junction had 15 bases not matched to a gene; V was cut back by 3 bases and J by 6 bases. The CDR3 region has the DNA TGTGCCAGCAGCTCGTTAGGGGGTAGCGGGAGGTTTACCAATGAGCAGTTCTTC. Translation gives CASSSLGGSGRFTNEQFF.